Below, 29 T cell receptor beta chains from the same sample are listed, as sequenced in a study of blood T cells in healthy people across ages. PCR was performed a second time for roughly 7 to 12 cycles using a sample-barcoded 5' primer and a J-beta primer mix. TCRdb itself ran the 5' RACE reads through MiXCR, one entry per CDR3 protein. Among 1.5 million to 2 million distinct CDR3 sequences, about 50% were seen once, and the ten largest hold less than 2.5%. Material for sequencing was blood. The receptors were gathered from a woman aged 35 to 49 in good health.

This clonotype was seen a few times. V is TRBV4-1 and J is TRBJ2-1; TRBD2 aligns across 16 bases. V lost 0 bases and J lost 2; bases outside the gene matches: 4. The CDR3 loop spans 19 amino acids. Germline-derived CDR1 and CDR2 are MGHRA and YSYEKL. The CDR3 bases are TGCGCCAGCAGCCAAGATGGGACTAGCGGGGGGGTTCCCTACAATGAGCAGTTCTTC. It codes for CASSQDGTSGGVPYNEQFF.

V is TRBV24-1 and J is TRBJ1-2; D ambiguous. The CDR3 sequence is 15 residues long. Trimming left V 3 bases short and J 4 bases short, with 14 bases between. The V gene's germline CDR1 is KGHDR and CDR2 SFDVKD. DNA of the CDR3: TGTGCCACCAGTGATGACAACCCGGGAAGCTATGGCTACACCTTC. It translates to CATSDDNPGSYGYTF.

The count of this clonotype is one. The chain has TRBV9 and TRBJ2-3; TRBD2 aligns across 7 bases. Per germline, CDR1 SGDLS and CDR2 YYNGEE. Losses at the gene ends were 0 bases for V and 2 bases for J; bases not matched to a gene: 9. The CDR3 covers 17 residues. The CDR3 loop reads CASSVDHGRGITDTQYF. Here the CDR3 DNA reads TGTGCCAGCAGCGTAGACCACGGGCGGGGGATCACAGATACGCAGTATTTT.

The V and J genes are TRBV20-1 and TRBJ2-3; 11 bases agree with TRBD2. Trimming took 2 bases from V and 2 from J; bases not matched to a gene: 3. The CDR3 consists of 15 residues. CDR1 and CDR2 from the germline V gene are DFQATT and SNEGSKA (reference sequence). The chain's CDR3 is CSARLAGGLTDTQYF. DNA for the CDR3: TGCAGTGCTAGACTAGCGGGGGGACTCACAGATACGCAGTATTTT.

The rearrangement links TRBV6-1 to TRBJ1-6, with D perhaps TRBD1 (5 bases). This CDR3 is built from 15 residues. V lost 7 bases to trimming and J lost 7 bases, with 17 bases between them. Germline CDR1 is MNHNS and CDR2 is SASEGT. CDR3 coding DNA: TGTGCCAGCACCTTAGTGGGGGGACGAAATTCACCCCTCCACTTT. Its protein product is CASTLVGGRNSPLHF.

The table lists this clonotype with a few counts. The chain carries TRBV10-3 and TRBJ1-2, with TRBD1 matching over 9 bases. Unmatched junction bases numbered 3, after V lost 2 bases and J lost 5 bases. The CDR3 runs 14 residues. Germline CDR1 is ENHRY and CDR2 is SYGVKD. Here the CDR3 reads CAISEGQGRYGYTF. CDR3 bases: TGTGCCATCAGTGAGGGACAGGGGCGGTATGGCTACACCTTC.

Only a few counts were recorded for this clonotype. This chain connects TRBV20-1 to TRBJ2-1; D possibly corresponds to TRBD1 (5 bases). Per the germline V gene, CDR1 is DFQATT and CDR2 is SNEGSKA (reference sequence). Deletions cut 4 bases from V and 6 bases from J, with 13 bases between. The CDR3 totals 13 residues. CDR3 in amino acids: CSATEGVANEQFF. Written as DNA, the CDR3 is TGCAGTGCTACGGAAGGGGTCGCCAATGAGCAGTTCTTC.

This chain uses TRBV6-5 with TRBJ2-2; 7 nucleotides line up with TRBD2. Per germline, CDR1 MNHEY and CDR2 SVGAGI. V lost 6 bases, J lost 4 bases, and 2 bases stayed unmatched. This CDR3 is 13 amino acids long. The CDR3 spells CASRRTSTGELFF. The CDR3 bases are TGTGCCAGCAGAAGGACTAGCACCGGGGAGCTGTTTTTT.

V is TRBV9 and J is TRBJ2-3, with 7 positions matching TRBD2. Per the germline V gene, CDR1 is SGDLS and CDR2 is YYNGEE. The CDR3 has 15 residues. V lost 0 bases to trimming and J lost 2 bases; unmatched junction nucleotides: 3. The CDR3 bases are TGTGCCAGCAGCGTAGACCTAGCGGACACAGATACGCAGTATTTT. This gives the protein CASSVDLADTDTQYF.

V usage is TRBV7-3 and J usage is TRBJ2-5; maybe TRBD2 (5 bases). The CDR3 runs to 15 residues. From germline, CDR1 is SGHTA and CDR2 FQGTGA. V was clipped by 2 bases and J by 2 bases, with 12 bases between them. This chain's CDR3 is CASSLRGRKQETQYF. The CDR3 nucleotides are TGTGCCAGCAGCTTACGCGGGCGTAAGCAAGAGACCCAGTACTTC.

This CDR3 reads CATSETGVYGYTF. The CDR3 coding sequence is TGTGCCACCAGTGAGACAGGGGTCTATGGCTACACCTTC. The chain is built from TRBV24-1 and TRBJ1-2, with TRBD1 matching 8 bases. The CDR3 loop spans 13 amino acids. Germline assignment: CDR1 KGHDR and CDR2 SFDVKD. J lost 4 bases, V lost 4 bases, and 1 base had no gene match.

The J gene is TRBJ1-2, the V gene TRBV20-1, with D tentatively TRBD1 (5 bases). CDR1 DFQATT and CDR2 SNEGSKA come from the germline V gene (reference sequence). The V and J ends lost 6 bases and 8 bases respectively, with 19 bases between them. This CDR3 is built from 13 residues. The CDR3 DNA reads TGCAGTGCCCTAGGGGCTGAGGGAGAAGGCTACACCTTC. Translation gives CSALGAEGEGYTF.

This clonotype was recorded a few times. The CDR3 loop reads CASGDSYQETQYF. The CDR3 nucleotides are TGTGCCAGCGGGGACAGTTACCAAGAGACCCAGTACTTC. The V gene is TRBV7-2, the J gene TRBJ2-5, with 7 positions matching TRBD1. From germline, CDR1 is SGHTA and CDR2 FQGNSA. Unmatched junction bases numbered 3, after V lost 8 bases and J lost 0 bases. The CDR3 is 13 residues long.

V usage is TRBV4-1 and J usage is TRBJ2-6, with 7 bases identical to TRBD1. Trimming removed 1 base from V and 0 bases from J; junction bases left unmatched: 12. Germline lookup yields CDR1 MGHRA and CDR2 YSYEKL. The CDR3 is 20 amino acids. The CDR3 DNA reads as TGCGCCAGCAGCCAAGCCGTCTGGGACAGTTTACGCTCTGGGGCCAACGTCCTGACTTTC. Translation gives CASSQAVWDSLRSGANVLTF.

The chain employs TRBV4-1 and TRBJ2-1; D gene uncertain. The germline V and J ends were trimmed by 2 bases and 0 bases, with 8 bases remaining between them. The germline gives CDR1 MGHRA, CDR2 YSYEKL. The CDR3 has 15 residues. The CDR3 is CASSQWVPSYNEQFF. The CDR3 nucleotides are TGCGCCAGCAGCCAATGGGTTCCCTCCTACAATGAGCAGTTCTTC.

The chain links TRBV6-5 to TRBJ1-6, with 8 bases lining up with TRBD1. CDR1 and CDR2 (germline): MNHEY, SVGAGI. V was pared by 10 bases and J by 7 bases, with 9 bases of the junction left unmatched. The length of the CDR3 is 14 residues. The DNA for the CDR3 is TGTGCCACCACGGACAGGGATGAGAATTCACCCCTCCACTTT. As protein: CATTDRDENSPLHF.

The CDR3 loop is CATLQGHPAATNEKLFF. CDR3 sequence (DNA): TGTGCCACATTGCAGGGACACCCTGCTGCAACTAATGAAAAACTGTTTTTT. V usage is TRBV15 and J usage is TRBJ1-4; D may be TRBD1 (6 bases). V lost 9 bases, J lost 0 bases, and 20 bases lay in between. The CDR3 is made up of 17 amino acids. Per the germline V gene, CDR1 is LNHNV and CDR2 is YYDKDF (reference sequence).

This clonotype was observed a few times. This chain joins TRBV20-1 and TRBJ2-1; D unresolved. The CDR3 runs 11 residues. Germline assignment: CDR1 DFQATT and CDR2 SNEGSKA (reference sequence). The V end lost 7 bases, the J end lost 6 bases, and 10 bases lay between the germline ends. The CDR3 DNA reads TGCAGTGGCCGTTCAGGCAATGAGCAGTTCTTC. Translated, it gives CSGRSGNEQFF.

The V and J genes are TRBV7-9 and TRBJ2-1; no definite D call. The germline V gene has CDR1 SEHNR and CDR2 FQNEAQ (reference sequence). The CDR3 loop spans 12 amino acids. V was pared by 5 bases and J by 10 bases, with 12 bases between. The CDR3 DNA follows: TGTGCCAGCAGCCAAACTTTACGGGAGCAGTTCTTC. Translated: CASSQTLREQFF.

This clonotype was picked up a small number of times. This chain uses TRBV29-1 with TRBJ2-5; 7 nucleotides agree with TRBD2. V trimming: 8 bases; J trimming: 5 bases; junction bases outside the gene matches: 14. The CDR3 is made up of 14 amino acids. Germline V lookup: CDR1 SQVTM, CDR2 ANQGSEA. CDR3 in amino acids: CSLPGLGAGETQYF. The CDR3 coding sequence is TGCAGCTTACCCGGCCTCGGAGCGGGGGAGACCCAGTACTTC.

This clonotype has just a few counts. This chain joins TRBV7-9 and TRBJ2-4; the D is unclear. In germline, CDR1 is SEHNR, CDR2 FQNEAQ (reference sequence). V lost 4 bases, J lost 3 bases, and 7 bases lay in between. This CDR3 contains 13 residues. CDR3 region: CASSSAGKNIQYF. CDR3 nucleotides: TGTGCCAGCAGCTCGGCCGGCAAAAACATTCAGTACTTC.

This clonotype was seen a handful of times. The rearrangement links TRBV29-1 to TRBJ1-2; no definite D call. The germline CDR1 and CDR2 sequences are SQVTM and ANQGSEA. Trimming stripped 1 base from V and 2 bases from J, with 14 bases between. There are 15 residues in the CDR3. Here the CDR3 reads CSVEGEADGNYGYTF. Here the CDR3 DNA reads TGCAGCGTTGAAGGGGAAGCGGACGGGAACTATGGCTACACCTTC.

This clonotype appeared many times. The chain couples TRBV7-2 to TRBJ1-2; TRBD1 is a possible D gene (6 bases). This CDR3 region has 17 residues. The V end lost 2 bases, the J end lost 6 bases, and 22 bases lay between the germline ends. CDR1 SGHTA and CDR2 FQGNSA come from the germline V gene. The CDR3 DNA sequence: TGTGCCAGCAGCTTAATCTTGGGGGGCGCAGGTTTGAATGGCTACACCTTC. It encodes CASSLILGGAGLNGYTF.

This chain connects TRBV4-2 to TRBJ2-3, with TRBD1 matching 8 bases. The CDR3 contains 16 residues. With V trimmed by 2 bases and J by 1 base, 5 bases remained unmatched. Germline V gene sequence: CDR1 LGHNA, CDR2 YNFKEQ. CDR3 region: CASSQRDRRGTDTQYF. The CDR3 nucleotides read TGTGCCAGCAGCCAAAGGGACAGGCGGGGCACAGATACGCAGTATTTT.

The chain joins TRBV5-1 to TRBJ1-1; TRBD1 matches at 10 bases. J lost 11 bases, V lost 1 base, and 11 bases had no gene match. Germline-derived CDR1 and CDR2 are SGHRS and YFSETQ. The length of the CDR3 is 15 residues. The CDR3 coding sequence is TGCGCCAGCAGCTTGCTGACAGGGGGCCAATCTGGGGCTTTCTTT. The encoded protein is CASSLLTGGQSGAFF.

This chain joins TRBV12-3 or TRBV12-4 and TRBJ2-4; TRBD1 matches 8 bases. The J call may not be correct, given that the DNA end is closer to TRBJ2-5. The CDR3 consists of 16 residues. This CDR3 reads CASSHPQGVGRKTQYF. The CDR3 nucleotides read TGTGCCAGCAGTCACCCACAGGGGGTTGGGAGAAAGACCCAGTACTTC.

This CDR3 is CASRIRDRDTEAFF. For the CDR3, the DNA is TGTGCCAGCAGGATCCGGGACAGGGACACTGAAGCTTTCTTT. V gene TRBV5-5 combines with J gene TRBJ1-1, with TRBD1 matching 9 bases. The CDR3 is 14 amino acids. Germline trimming cut 5 bases from V and 3 bases from J; bases unmatched to any gene: 5. CDR1 SGHKS and CDR2 YYEKEE come from the germline V gene (reference sequence).

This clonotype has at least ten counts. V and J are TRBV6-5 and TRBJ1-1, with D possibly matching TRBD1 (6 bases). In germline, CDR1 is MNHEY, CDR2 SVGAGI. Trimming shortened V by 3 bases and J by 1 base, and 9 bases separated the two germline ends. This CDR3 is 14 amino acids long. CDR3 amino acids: CASSYRGGNTEAFF. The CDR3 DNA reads TGTGCCAGCAGTTATAGGGGGGGGAACACTGAAGCTTTCTTT.

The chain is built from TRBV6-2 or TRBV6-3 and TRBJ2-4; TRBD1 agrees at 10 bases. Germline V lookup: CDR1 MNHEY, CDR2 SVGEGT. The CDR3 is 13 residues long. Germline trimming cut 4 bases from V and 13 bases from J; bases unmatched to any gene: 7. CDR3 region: CASSSDRGREQYF. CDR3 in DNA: TGTGCCAGCAGTTCCGACAGGGGGCGAGAGCAGTACTTC.